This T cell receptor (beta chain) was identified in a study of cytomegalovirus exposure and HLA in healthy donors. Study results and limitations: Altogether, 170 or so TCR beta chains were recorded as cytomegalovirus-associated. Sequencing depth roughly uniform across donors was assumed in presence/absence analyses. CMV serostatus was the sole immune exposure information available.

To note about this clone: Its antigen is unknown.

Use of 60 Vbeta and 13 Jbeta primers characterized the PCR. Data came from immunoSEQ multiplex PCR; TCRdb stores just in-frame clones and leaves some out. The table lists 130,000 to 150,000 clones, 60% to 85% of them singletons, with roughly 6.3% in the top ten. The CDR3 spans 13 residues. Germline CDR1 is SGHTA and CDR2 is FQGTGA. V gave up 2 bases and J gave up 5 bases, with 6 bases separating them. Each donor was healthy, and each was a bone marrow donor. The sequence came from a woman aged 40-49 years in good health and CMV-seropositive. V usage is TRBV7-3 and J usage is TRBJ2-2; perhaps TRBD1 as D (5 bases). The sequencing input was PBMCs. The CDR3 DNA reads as TGTGCCAGCAGCTTACAGGGAACCGGGGAGCTGTTTTTT. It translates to CASSLQGTGELFF. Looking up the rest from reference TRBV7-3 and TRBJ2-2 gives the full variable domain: GAGVSQTPSNKVTEKGKYVELRCDPISGHTALYWYRQSLGQGPEFLIYFQGTGAADDSGLPNDRFFAVRPEGSVSTLKIQRTERGDSAVYLCASSLQGTGELFFGEGSRLTVL.